The 27 T cell receptor beta chains in this list originate from one sample, sequenced in a study of response to subunit inactivated influenza vaccine. TCRdb called the RT-PCR reads again in MiXCR, with one record for every CDR3 protein. Of around 200,000 distinct CDR3 sequences listed, around 9.2% are singletons. Material: non-naive T cells sorted from PBMCs, obtained on the day of vaccination. All receptors derive from a man aged 50 to 60 who received an inactivated influenza vaccine.

The sample holds many counts of this clonotype. The chain uses TRBV28 and TRBJ2-1; 8 bases fit TRBD1. V lost 5 bases and J lost 3; bases outside the gene matches: 6. The CDR3 spans 15 residues. The germline V gene has CDR1 MDHEN and CDR2 SYDVKM. For the CDR3, the DNA is TGTGCCAGCAGTACAAGACAGGGGAACTACAATGAGCAGTTCTTC. It is translated as CASSTRQGNYNEQFF.

Worth noting for this clonotype: Since a much larger clone is just one base distant, this may be a read error. The DNA for the CDR3 is TGTGCCAGCGGCCGAAAGGGGGCAACTAATGAAAAACTGTTTTTT. This gives the protein CASGRKGATNEKLFF. The chain carries TRBV12-3 or TRBV12-4 and TRBJ1-4; D is possibly TRBD1 (6 bases). The CDR3 spans 15 residues. The V end lost 8 bases, the J end lost 0 bases, and 13 bases lay between the germline ends.

Comment on this clonotype: A much larger clone differs from this one at a single base, so this may be a read error. This chain joins TRBV5-1 and TRBJ2-1, with 9 bases matching TRBD2. CDR1 is SGHRS and CDR2 is YFSETQ in the germline V gene. CDR3 length equals 15 residues. Here the CDR3 reads CASSFLAGALNEQIF. The CDR3 DNA sequence: TGCGCCAGCAGCTTTTTAGCGGGAGCCCTTAATGAGCAGATCTTC.

The chain uses TRBV6-2 or TRBV6-3 and TRBJ2-1; 12 bases fit TRBD2. J gave up 9 bases and V 7 bases, and 10 bases lay outside the gene matches. Germline CDR1 reads MNHEY; CDR2 reads SVGEGT. CDR3 length equals 15 residues. CDR3 DNA: TGTGCCAGCATGCTACTAGCGGGAGGCCGGAGTGAGCAGTTCTTC. It is translated as CASMLLAGGRSEQFF.

This clonotype has more than one count but fewer than ten. The chain links TRBV12-3 or TRBV12-4 to TRBJ1-1; no clear D. The V end lost 3 bases, the J end lost 11 bases, and 10 bases lay between the germline ends. The CDR3 spans 11 residues. The CDR3 protein is CASSFHGGAFF. The CDR3, as DNA: TGTGCCAGCAGTTTTCACGGTGGGGCTTTCTTT.

The rearrangement joins TRBV30 to TRBJ2-2; perhaps TRBD2 as D (5 bases). The ends were cut back, 5 bases at V and 1 base at J, with 14 bases in the middle. The CDR3 contains 15 residues. Germline CDR1 is GTSNPN and CDR2 is SVGIG (reference sequence). DNA of the CDR3: TGTGCCTGGGATACTAGACGAAAGAACACCGGGGAGCTGTTTTTT. It is translated as CAWDTRRKNTGELFF.

The sample holds many counts of this clonotype. This chain links TRBV7-9 with TRBJ2-1; unclear D gene. The V gene's germline CDR1 is SEHNR and CDR2 FQNEAQ (reference sequence). This CDR3 is 12 amino acids long. Trimming took off 1 base at V and 8 bases at J, with 6 bases between the two ends. In nucleotides, the CDR3 is TGTGCCAGCAGCTTAGTAAAGGATGAGCAGTTCTTC. Amino acid sequence: CASSLVKDEQFF.

This clonotype has more than one count but fewer than ten. The J gene is TRBJ2-1, the V gene TRBV20-1; 16 bases are shared with TRBD2. Germline V lookup: CDR1 DFQATT, CDR2 SNEGSKA (reference sequence). The CDR3 has 20 residues. The ends lost 0 bases at V and 4 bases at J; junction bases unmatched: 12. CDR3 loop: CSARDPQGTSGGALYNEQFF. DNA of the CDR3: TGCAGTGCTAGAGACCCCCAGGGGACTAGCGGGGGGGCACTTTACAATGAGCAGTTCTTC.

This clonotype has just a few counts. V and J are TRBV12-3 or TRBV12-4 and TRBJ1-3, with D hard to call. Deletions cut 1 base from V and 0 bases from J, with 7 bases between. The CDR3 consists of 15 residues. The CDR3 DNA follows: TGTGCCAGCAGTTTAGGAGCCAACTCTGGAAACACCATATATTTT. This gives the protein CASSLGANSGNTIYF.

This clonotype was seen more than once but under ten times. The CDR3 DNA follows: TGTGCCACCAGCAGAGAGAGCGGAGACTCCTACGAGCAGTACTTC. This sequence encodes CATSRESGDSYEQYF. The chain recombines TRBV15 with TRBJ2-7; maybe TRBD2 (5 bases). The CDR3 totals 15 residues. Trimming removed 0 bases from V and 0 bases from J, with 9 bases in between. Per germline, CDR1 LNHNV and CDR2 YYDKDF (reference sequence).

The CDR3 reads CASSVAGGPSNEQFF. The CDR3 DNA is TGTGCCAGCAGTGTGGCGGGGGGGCCTAGCAATGAGCAGTTCTTC. J is TRBJ2-1 and V is TRBV6-1; 9 nucleotides line up with TRBD2. CDR3 length: 15 residues. Germline V lookup: CDR1 MNHNS, CDR2 SASEGT. After removal of 4 bases from V and 6 bases from J, the junction contained 7 bases not matched to a gene.

This sequence joins TRBV7-2 and TRBJ2-1; D is unresolved. Trimming took off 1 base at V and 5 bases at J, with 6 bases between the two ends. The length of the CDR3 is 13 residues. Germline values: CDR1 SGHTA, CDR2 FQGNSA. CDR3 loop: CASSLVLNNEQFF. In nucleotides, the CDR3 is TGTGCCAGCAGCTTAGTTTTAAACAATGAGCAGTTCTTC.

This clonotype was seen a handful of times. This chain uses TRBV4-2 with TRBJ2-2; possibly TRBD1 or TRBD2 for D (5 bases each). The V gene's germline CDR1 is LGHNA and CDR2 YNFKEQ. CDR3 size: 15 residues. Between the trimmed V and J ends, which lost 3 bases and 7 bases, there was a span of 15 bases. The CDR3 nucleotides are TGTGCCAGCAGCCAGAGAACCCGGGGCGGCGGGGAGCTGTTTTTT. Its translation is CASSQRTRGGGELFF.

The V call is TRBV6-1, the J call TRBJ1-5; D not resolved. V lost 4 bases to trimming and J lost 3 bases, with 13 bases between them. The CDR3 covers 15 residues. Germline values: CDR1 MNHNS, CDR2 SASEGT. CDR3 sequence reads: CASSALYVFNQPQHF. CDR3 coding DNA: TGTGCCAGCAGTGCCCTGTATGTTTTCAATCAGCCCCAGCATTTT.

This clonotype came up many times. V gene TRBV11-2 combines with J gene TRBJ1-5; D is unclear. V lost 3 bases, J lost 4 bases, and 7 bases lay in between. This CDR3 is 13 amino acids long. Germline V gene lookup returns CDR1 SGHAT and CDR2 FQNNGV. The CDR3 nucleotides read TGTGCCAGCAGCTTCAATAGGAATCAGCCCCAGCATTTT. Its translation is CASSFNRNQPQHF.

This clonotype was seen a few times. The chain employs TRBV6-5 and TRBJ1-6; D is unclear. The V gene lost 0 bases and the J gene lost 8 bases, with 8 bases spanning the gap. This CDR3 has 14 amino acids. Germline V gene data show CDR1 as MNHEY and CDR2 as SVGAGI. CDR3 residues: CASSYSGLDSPLHF. DNA of the CDR3: TGTGCCAGCAGTTACTCCGGCCTAGATTCACCCCTCCACTTT.

This chain joins TRBV20-1 and TRBJ1-6; tentatively, D is TRBD1 (5 bases). Trimming took 1 base from V and 7 from J, leaving 11 bases between them. The CDR3 contains 14 residues. CDR1 DFQATT and CDR2 SNEGSKA come from the germline V gene (reference sequence). As DNA, the CDR3 is TGCAGTGCTAGAGGGGGGACGGACAATTCACCCCTCCACTTT. Translated, it gives CSARGGTDNSPLHF.

This clonotype was picked up many times. The CDR3 bases are TGTGCCAGCAGTTTAAGGCCGAGATTCCTAGCGGGAGTGTACACCGGGGAGCTGTTTTTT. This sequence encodes CASSLRPRFLAGVYTGELFF. The chain employs TRBV12-3 or TRBV12-4 and TRBJ2-2; TRBD2 matches at 10 bases. V was pared by 2 bases and J by 3 bases, with 15 bases of the junction left unmatched. The CDR3 loop spans 20 amino acids.

The V call is TRBV7-9, the J call TRBJ2-7; tentatively, D is TRBD1 (6 bases). The CDR3 consists of 15 residues. Per the germline V gene, CDR1 is SEHNR and CDR2 is FQNEAQ (reference sequence). V was clipped by 1 base and J by 5 bases, with 15 bases between them. In DNA, the CDR3 is TGTGCCAGCAGCTTAGTCGTGGCAGGGGCGGACGAGCAGTACTTC. Amino acid sequence: CASSLVVAGADEQYF.

This clonotype was counted a few times. V gene TRBV30 combines with J gene TRBJ2-1; perhaps TRBD2 as D (7 bases). The CDR3 is 14 amino acids. V shed 2 bases and J shed 4 bases, with 12 bases lying between them. Germline CDR1 and CDR2: GTSNPN and SVGIG (reference sequence). CDR3 nucleotides: TGTGCCTGGAGTAGGGGGGGCGCGTACAATGAGCAGTTCTTC. Amino acid sequence: CAWSRGGAYNEQFF. The whole variable domain, filled in from reference TRBV30 and TRBJ2-1, reads SQTIHQWPATLVQPVGSPLSLECTVEGTSNPNLYWYRQAAGRGLQLLFYSVGIGQISSEVPQNLSASRPQDRQFILSSKKLLLSDSGFYLCAWSRGGAYNEQFFGPGTRLTVL.

The table lists this clonotype with many counts. The rearrangement uses TRBV30 and TRBJ1-1; D remains unclear. The germline gives CDR1 GTSNPN, CDR2 SVGIG (reference sequence). The CDR3 runs to 13 residues. Between the trimmed V and J ends, which lost 1 base and 4 bases, there was a span of 10 bases. The CDR3 region is CAWSANLGTEAFF. DNA for the CDR3: TGTGCCTGGAGTGCGAACTTGGGCACTGAAGCTTTCTTT.

This clonotype occurred a few times. The chain is built from TRBV20-1 and TRBJ2-5; D may be TRBD1 (6 bases). The CDR3 contains 13 residues. In germline, CDR1 is DFQATT, CDR2 SNEGSKA (reference sequence). Trimming removed 0 bases from V and 4 bases from J, with 9 bases in between. The DNA of the CDR3 is TGCAGTGCTAGAGAGGGGGCGGGAGAGACCCAGTACTTC. Its protein is CSAREGAGETQYF.

In its sample, this clonotype was seen a few times. The V call is TRBV5-1, the J call TRBJ1-2; D gene ambiguous. CDR3 size: 14 residues. V was cut by 0 bases and J by 4 bases, with 10 bases left in between. From germline, CDR1 is SGHRS and CDR2 YFSETQ. The CDR3 is CASSLESEGYGYTF. The CDR3 nucleotides are TGCGCCAGCAGCTTGGAATCTGAGGGCTATGGCTACACCTTC.

This sequence joins TRBV7-9 and TRBJ1-2; D gene ambiguous. The CDR3 covers 14 residues. In germline, CDR1 is SEHNR, CDR2 FQNEAQ (reference sequence). V lost 7 bases to trimming and J lost 5 bases, with 17 bases between them. The CDR3, as DNA: TGTGCCAGCAAAAAACTCAATACAGAGTATGGCTACACCTTC. Its protein product is CASKKLNTEYGYTF.

The gene calls are TRBV7-2 and TRBJ1-2; 7 bases map to TRBD1. This CDR3 has 15 amino acids. Germline CDR1 SGHTA, CDR2 FQGNSA. V was pared by 2 bases and J by 8 bases, with 11 bases of the junction left unmatched. CDR3 sequence (DNA): TGTGCCAGCAGCTTAATGGGACAGAGCGTGATAGGCTACACCTTC. This translates into CASSLMGQSVIGYTF.

This sequence joins TRBV13 and TRBJ2-1, with TRBD2 matching 10 bases. Trimming cost V 3 bases and J 5 bases; bases outside gene matches: 1. CDR3 size: 14 residues. The germline V gene encodes CDR1 PRHDT and CDR2 FYEKMQ (reference sequence). CDR3 bases: TGTGCCAGCAGCTTGGGACTAGCGAACAATGAGCAGTTCTTC. This codes for CASSLGLANNEQFF.

The genes are TRBV29-1 and TRBJ2-2, with 8 bases identical to TRBD2. Germline CDR1 and CDR2: SQVTM and ANQGSEA. With V trimmed by 5 bases and J by 6 bases, 8 bases remained unmatched. The CDR3 consists of 14 residues. The CDR3 nucleotides read TGCAGCGTTAACTCGGGGGGGTTGGCCGGGGAGCTGTTTTTT. This encodes CSVNSGGLAGELFF.